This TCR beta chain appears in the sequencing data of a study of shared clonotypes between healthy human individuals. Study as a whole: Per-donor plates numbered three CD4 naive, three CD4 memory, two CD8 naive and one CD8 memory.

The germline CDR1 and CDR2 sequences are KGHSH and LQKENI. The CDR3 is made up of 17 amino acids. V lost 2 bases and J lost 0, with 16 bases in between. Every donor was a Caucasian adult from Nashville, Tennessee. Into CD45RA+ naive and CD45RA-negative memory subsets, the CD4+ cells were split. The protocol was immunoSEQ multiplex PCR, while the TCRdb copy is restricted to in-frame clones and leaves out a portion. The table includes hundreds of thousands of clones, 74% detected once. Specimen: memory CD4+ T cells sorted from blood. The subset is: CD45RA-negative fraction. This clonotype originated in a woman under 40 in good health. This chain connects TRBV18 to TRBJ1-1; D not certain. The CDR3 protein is CASSPAATVLVNTEAFF. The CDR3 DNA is TGTGCCAGCTCACCAGCAGCCACTGTATTAGTGAACACTGAAGCTTTCTTT.